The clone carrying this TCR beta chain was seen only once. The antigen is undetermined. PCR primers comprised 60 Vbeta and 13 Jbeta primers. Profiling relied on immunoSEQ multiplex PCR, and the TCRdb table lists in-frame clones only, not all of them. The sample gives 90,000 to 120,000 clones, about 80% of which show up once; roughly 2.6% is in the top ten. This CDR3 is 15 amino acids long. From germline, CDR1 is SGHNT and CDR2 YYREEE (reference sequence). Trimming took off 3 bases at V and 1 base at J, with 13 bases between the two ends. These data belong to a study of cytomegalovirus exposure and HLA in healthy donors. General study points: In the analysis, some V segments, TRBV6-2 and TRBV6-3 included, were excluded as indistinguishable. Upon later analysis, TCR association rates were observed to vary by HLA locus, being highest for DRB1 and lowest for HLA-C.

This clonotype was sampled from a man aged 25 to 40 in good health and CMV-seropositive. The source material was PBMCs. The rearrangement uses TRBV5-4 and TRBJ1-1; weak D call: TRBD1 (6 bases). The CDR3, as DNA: TGTGCCAGCAGCTATCCCGGGACAAAGAACACTGAAGCTTTCTTT. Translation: CASSYPGTKNTEAFF.